This T cell receptor beta chain stems from a study of cytomegalovirus exposure and HLA in healthy donors. Method: immunoSEQ multiplex PCR; TCRdb's copy keeps in-frame clones and lacks some. The table lists some 170,000 clones, just under 90% of them singletons. This clonotype originated in a man aged 18-30 years in good health and CMV-seropositive. Sequencing was done on a sample of PBMCs.

Written as DNA, the CDR3 is TGTGCCAGCAGCTTAACTAGCGGGAGGGTTTACGAGCAGTACTTC. This sequence encodes CASSLTSGRVYEQYF. V and J are TRBV7-9 and TRBJ2-7; 13 bases align to TRBD2. V dropped 2 bases and J dropped 4; count of bases not matched to a gene: 2. The CDR3 extends over 15 amino acids. Germline values: CDR1 SEHNR, CDR2 FQNEAQ (reference sequence).